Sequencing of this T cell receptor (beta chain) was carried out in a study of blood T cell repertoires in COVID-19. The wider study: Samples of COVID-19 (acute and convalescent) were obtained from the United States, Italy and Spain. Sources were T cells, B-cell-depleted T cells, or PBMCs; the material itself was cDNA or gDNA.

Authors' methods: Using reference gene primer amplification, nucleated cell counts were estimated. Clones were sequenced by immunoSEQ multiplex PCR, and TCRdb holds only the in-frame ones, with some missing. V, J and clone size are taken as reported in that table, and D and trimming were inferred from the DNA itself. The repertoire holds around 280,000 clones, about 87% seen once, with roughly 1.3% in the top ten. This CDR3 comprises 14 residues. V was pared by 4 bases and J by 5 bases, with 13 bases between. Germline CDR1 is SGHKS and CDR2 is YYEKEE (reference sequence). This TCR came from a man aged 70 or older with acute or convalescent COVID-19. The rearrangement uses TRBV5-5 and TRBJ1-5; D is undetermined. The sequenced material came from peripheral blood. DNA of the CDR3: TGTGCCAGCAGCCCTGATGGAGGCTATCAGCCCCAGCATTTT. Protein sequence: CASSPDGGYQPQHF.